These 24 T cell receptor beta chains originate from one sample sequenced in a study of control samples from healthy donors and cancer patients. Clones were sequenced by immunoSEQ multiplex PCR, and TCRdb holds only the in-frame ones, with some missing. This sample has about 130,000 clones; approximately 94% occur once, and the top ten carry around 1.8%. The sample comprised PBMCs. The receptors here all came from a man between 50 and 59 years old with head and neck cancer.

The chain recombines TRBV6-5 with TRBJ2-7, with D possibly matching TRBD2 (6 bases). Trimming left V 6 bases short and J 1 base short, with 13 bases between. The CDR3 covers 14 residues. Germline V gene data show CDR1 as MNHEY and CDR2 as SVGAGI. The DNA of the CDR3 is TGTGCCAGCAGCCTTGGAGGGGTATCCTACGAGCAGTACTTC. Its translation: CASSLGGVSYEQYF.

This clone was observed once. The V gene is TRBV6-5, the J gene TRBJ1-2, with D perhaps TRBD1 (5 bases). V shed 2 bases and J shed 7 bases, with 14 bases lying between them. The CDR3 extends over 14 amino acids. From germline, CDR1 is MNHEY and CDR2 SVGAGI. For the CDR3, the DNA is TGTGCCAGCAGTTACGAGGCAGGGTTTGGTGGCTACACCTTC. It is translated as CASSYEAGFGGYTF.

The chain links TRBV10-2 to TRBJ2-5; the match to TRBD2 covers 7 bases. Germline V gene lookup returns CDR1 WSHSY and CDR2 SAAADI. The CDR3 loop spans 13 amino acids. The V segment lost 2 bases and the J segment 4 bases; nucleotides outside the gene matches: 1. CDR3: CASSETGGETQYF. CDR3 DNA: TGCGCCAGCAGTGAGACGGGGGGAGAGACCCAGTACTTC.

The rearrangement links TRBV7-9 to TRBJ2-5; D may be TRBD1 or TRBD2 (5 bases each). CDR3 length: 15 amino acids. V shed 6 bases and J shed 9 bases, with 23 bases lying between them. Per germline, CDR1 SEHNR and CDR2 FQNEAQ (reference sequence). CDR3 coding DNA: TGTGCCAGCAGTCCGAACCGGGACCGAGTGGTGTCCCAGTACTTC. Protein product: CASSPNRDRVVSQYF.

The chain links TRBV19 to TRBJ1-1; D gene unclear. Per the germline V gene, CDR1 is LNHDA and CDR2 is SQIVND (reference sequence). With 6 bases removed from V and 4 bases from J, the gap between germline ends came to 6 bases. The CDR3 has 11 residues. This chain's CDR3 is CASREGTEAFF. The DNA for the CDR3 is TGTGCCAGTAGGGAGGGCACTGAAGCTTTCTTT.

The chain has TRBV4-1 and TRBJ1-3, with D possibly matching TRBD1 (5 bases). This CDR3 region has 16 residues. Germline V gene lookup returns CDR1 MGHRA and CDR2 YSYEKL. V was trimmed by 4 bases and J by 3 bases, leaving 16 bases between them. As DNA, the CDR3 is TGCGCCAGCAGCCTTGACGGGGGGGTCGGTGGAAACACCATATATTTT. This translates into CASSLDGGVGGNTIYF.

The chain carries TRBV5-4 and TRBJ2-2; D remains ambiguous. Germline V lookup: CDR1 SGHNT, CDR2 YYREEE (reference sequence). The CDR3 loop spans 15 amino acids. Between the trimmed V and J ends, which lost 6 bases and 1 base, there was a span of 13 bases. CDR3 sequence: CASKRDPQNTGELFF. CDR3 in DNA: TGTGCCAGCAAAAGGGATCCCCAGAACACCGGGGAGCTGTTTTTT.

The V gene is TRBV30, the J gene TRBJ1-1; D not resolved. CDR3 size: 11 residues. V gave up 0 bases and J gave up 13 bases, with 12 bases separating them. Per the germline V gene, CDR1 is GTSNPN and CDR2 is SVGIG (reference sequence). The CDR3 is CAWSVRREGFF. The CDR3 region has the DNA TGTGCCTGGAGTGTACGACGGGAGGGTTTCTTT.

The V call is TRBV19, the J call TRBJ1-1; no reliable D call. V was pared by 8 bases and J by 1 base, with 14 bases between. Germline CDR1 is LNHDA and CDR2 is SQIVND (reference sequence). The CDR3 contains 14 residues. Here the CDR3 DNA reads TGTGCCAGTTCGACCATTCTGGGGAACACTGAAGCTTTCTTT. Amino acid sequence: CASSTILGNTEAFF.

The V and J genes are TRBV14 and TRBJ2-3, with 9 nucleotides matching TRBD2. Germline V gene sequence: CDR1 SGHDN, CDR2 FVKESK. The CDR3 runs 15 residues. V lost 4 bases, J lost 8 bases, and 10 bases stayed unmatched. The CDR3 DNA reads TGTGCCAGCAGCCCCCAGCGGGGGGTACTGGGTACGCAGTATTTT. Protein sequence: CASSPQRGVLGTQYF.

The CDR3: CASSLVPGSVYGELFF. The CDR3 DNA follows: TGTGCCAGCAGCTTAGTGCCAGGGTCCGTATACGGGGAGCTGTTTTTT. J is TRBJ2-2 and V is TRBV7-9, with TRBD1 as a possible D gene (5 bases). CDR1 is SEHNR and CDR2 is FQNEAQ in the germline V gene (reference sequence). The V end lost 1 base, the J end lost 7 bases, and 16 bases lay between the germline ends. The length of the CDR3 is 16 residues.

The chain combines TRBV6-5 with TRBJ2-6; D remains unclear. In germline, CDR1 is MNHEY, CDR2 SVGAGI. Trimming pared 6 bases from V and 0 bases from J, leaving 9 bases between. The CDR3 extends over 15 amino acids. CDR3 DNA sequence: TGTGCCAGCAGCCCCCCGGGCTCTGGGGCCAACGTCCTGACTTTC. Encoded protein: CASSPPGSGANVLTF.

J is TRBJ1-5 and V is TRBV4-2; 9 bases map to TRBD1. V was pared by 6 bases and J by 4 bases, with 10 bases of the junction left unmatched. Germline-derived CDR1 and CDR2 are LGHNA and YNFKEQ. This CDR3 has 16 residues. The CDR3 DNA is TGTGCCAGCAGTCTATCCGGGACAGGGACAAATCAGCCCCAGCATTTT. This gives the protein CASSLSGTGTNQPQHF.

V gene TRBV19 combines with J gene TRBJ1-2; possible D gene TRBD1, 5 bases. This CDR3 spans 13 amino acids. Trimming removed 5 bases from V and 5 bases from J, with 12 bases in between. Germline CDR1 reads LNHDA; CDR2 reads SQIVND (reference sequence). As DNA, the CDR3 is TGTGCCAGTAGTCGCCAGGGAAGTTATGGCTACACCTTC. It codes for CASSRQGSYGYTF.

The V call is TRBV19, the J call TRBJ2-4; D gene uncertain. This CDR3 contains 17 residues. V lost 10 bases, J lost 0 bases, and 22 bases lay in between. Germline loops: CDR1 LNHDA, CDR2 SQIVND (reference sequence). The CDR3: CATSSTGGPLAKNIQYF. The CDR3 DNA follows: TGTGCCACCTCCTCCACGGGCGGTCCGCTAGCCAAAAACATTCAGTACTTC.

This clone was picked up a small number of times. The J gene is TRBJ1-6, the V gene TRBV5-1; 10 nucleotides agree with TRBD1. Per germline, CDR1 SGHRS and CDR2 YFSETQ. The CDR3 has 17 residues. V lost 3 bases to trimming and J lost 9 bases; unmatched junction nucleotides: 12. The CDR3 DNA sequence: TGCGCCAGCAGCTCCCCCCTGACAGGGGGCGGGAGTTCACCCCTCCACTTT. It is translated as CASSSPLTGGGSSPLHF.

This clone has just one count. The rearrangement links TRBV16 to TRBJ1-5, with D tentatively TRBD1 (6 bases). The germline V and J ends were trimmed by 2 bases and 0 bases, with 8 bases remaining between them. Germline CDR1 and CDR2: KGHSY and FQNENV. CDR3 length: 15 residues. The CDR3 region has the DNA TGTGCCAGCAGCCAAGAACAGGGTAGCAATCAGCCCCAGCATTTT. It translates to CASSQEQGSNQPQHF.

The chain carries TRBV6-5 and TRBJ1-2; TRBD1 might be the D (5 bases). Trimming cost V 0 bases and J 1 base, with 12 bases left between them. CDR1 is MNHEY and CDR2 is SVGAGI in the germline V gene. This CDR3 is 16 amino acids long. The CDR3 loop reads CASSYSKGYYNYGYTF. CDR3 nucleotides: TGTGCCAGCAGTTACTCGAAGGGGTATTATAACTATGGCTACACCTTC.

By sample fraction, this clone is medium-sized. This chain's CDR3 is CASSLLGFTEAFF. The CDR3 DNA sequence: TGTGCCAGCAGCCTCCTTGGGTTCACTGAAGCTTTCTTT. V is TRBV11-2 and J is TRBJ1-1; D gene ambiguous. Looked up from germline, CDR1 is SGHAT and CDR2 is FQNNGV. The CDR3 consists of 13 residues. The ends were cut back, 5 bases at V and 4 bases at J, with 11 bases in the middle.

CDR3 residues: CASSYGAGGREQYF. The CDR3 DNA reads TGTGCCAGCAGCTATGGGGCTGGCGGGCGGGAGCAGTACTTC. This sequence joins TRBV11-2 and TRBJ2-7; tentatively, D is TRBD1 or TRBD2 (5 bases each). Germline V CDR1 and CDR2: SGHAT, FQNNGV. Trimming shortened V by 4 bases and J by 7 bases, and 17 bases separated the two germline ends. The CDR3 has 14 residues.

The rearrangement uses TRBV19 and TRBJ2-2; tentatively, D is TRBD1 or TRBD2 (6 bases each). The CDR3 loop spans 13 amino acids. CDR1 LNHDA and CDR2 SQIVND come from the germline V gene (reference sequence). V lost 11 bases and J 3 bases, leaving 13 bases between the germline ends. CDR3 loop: CAGRGRDTGELFF. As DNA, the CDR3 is TGTGCCGGTCGGGGGCGGGACACCGGGGAGCTGTTTTTT.

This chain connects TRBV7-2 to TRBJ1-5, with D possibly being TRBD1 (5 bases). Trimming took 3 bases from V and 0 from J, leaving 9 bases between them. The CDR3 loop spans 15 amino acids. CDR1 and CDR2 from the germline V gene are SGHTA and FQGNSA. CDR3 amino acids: CASSFGTYSNQPQHF. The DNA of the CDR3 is TGTGCCAGCAGCTTTGGGACGTATAGCAATCAGCCCCAGCATTTT.

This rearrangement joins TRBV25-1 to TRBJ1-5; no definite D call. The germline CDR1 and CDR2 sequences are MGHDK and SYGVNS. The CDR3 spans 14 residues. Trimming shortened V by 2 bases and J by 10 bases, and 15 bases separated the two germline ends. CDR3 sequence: CASSERAVRGPQHF. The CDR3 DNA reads TGTGCCAGCAGTGAACGGGCAGTCCGGGGACCCCAGCATTTT.

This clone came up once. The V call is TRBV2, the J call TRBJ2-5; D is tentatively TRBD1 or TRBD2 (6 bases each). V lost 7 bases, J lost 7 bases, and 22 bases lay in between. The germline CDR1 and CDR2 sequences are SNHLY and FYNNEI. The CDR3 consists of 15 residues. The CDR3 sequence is CASTVGGGPTGTQYF. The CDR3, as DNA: TGTGCCAGCACCGTAGGGGGAGGCCCGACAGGGACCCAGTACTTC.